Below, one T cell receptor beta chain is given with its context. No antigen is known for it. PCR amplification relied on 60 Vbeta primers (plus 13 Jbeta primers). TCRdb keeps only in-frame clones here, not all; method: immunoSEQ multiplex PCR. The data hold roughly 150,000 clones, with roughly 80% observed a single time. Donors sampled were nominally healthy, though unrecorded immune exposures were likely. This entry comes from a study of cytomegalovirus exposure and HLA in healthy donors. General observations from the study: Among TCR beta chains, those listed as cytomegalovirus-associated numbered about 160. Most TCR sequences proved rare, with some public TCRs found in many donors.

V was shortened by 3 bases and J by 2 bases, with 8 bases between the two germline ends. The CDR3 has 13 amino acids. Germline-derived CDR1 and CDR2 are SGHRS and YFSETQ. This TCR was recovered from a man younger than 35 in good health and CMV-seropositive. V and J are TRBV5-1 and TRBJ2-5; tentatively, D is TRBD1 (6 bases). The sequenced sample consisted of PBMCs. In DNA, the CDR3 is TGCGCCAGCAGCTACGGACAGCAAGAGACCCAGTACTTC. Translated, it gives CASSYGQQETQYF. Full variable domain (outside the CDR3, taken from reference TRBV5-1 and TRBJ2-5): KAGVTQTPRYLIKTRGQQVTLSCSPISGHRSVSWYQQTPGQGLQFLFEYFSETQRNKGNFPGRFSGRQFSNSRSEMNVSTLELGDSALYLCASSYGQQETQYFGPGTRLLVL.